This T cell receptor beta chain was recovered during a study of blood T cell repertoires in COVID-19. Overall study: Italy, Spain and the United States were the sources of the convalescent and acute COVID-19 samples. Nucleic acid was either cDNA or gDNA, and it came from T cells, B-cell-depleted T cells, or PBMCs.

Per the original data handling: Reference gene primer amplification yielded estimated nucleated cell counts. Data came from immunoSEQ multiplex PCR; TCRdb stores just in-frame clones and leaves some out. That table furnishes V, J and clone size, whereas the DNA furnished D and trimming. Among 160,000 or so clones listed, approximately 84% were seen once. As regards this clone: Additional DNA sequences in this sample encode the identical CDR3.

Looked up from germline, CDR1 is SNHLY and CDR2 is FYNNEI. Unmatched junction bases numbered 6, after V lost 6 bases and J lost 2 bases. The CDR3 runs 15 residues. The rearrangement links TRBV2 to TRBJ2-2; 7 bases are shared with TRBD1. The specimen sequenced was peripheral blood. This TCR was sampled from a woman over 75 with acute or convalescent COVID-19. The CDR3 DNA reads TGTGCCAGCAGCCGACAGGGCGGAAACACCGGGGAGCTGTTTTTT. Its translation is CASSRQGGNTGELFF.